One sample yielded the 22 T cell receptor beta chains listed below, sequenced in a study of blood T cell repertoires in COVID-19. Here immunoSEQ multiplex PCR was the method, and the copy in TCRdb shows in-frame clones only, minus some. The table records about 190,000 clones, more than 75% of them present only once. The specimen was peripheral blood. These receptors were obtained from a woman younger than 35 who had recovered from COVID-19.

The chain joins TRBV9 to TRBJ2-1, with a weak D call TRBD2 (5 bases). The germline V and J ends were trimmed by 6 bases and 0 bases, with 13 bases remaining between them. The CDR3 loop spans 15 amino acids. Germline V lookup: CDR1 SGDLS, CDR2 YYNGEE. The CDR3 reads CASNPGESSYNEQFF. CDR3 sequence (DNA): TGTGCCAGCAACCCCGGGGAGAGCTCCTACAATGAGCAGTTCTTC.

This rearrangement joins TRBV7-3 to TRBJ1-2, with 9 bases matching TRBD1. Germline CDR1 and CDR2: SGHTA and FQGTGA. The V and J ends lost 5 bases and 6 bases, in that order; junction bases with no gene match: 4. The CDR3 totals 13 residues. As DNA, the CDR3 is TGTGCCAGCAGCCCGGGACAGGGAGATGGCTACACCTTC. Translating gives CASSPGQGDGYTF.

J is TRBJ1-1 and V is TRBV4-3; D possibly corresponds to TRBD1 (5 bases). V shed 2 bases and J shed 4 bases, with 8 bases lying between them. The CDR3 length is 13 residues. Germline CDR1 LGHNA, CDR2 YSLEER. The CDR3: CASSQMGGTEAFF. CDR3 sequence (DNA): TGCGCCAGCAGCCAAATGGGGGGCACTGAAGCTTTCTTT.

This sequence joins TRBV5-6 and TRBJ1-2; D might be TRBD1 (5 bases). The CDR3 has 11 residues. CDR1 and CDR2 (germline): SGHDT, YYEEEE. V lost 4 bases and J lost 5, with 6 bases in between. CDR3 sequence: CASSPGYGYTF. The CDR3, as DNA: TGTGCCAGCAGCCCAGGGTATGGCTACACCTTC.

The CDR3 DNA follows: TGTGCCATCAGTCCTAGCGGGTCCAATGAGCAGTTCTTC. Translation gives CAISPSGSNEQFF. This rearrangement joins TRBV10-3 to TRBJ2-1; TRBD2 matches 8 bases. The V gene's germline CDR1 is ENHRY and CDR2 SYGVKD. The CDR3 runs to 13 residues. Unmatched junction bases numbered 3, after V lost 5 bases and J lost 6 bases.

This rearrangement joins TRBV10-3 to TRBJ2-1, with 7 bases fitting TRBD2. Germline assignment: CDR1 ENHRY and CDR2 SYGVKD. The CDR3 runs 15 residues. Germline trimming cut 7 bases from V and 5 bases from J; bases unmatched to any gene: 11. The CDR3 reads CAITGGREKDNEQFF. CDR3 sequence (DNA): TGTGCCATCACTGGGGGGAGGGAGAAAGACAATGAGCAGTTCTTC.

The V gene is TRBV7-8, the J gene TRBJ2-7; 7 positions agree with TRBD1. The germline CDR1 and CDR2 sequences are SGHVS and FQNEAQ. The ends lost 2 bases at V and 5 bases at J; junction bases unmatched: 12. This CDR3 region has 16 residues. The CDR3 DNA follows: TGTGCCAGCAGCTTATGGGCGATGACAGGGAGCAACGAGCAGTACTTC. It translates to CASSLWAMTGSNEQYF.

This clone is a singleton in its sample. This chain uses TRBV4-1 with TRBJ1-2; 8 bases agree with TRBD1. Germline CDR1 and CDR2: MGHRA and YSYEKL. V was pared by 4 bases and J by 6 bases, with 1 base of the junction left unmatched. The CDR3 has 12 residues. The CDR3 is CASSPQGDGYTF. The DNA for the CDR3 is TGCGCCAGCAGCCCACAGGGGGATGGCTACACCTTC.

The V call is TRBV19, the J call TRBJ1-1; a possible D gene is TRBD1 (6 bases). Germline assignment: CDR1 LNHDA and CDR2 SQIVND (reference sequence). CDR3 length: 13 residues. Trimming took 5 bases from V and 4 from J, leaving 11 bases between them. Written as DNA, the CDR3 is TGTGCCAGTAGTCCCCAAGGGGGCACTGAAGCTTTCTTT. Translated, it gives CASSPQGGTEAFF.

This sequence joins TRBV29-1 and TRBJ2-1; TRBD1 is a possible D gene (6 bases). Per germline, CDR1 SQVTM and CDR2 ANQGSEA. Trimming left V 1 base short and J 4 bases short, with 17 bases between. The CDR3 totals 16 residues. DNA for the CDR3: TGCAGCGTTGAAGGAGTTCCAGGGGCCACGTACAATGAGCAGTTCTTC. Residues: CSVEGVPGATYNEQFF.

The chain links TRBV19 to TRBJ2-1, with 11 positions matching TRBD2. The CDR3 covers 17 residues. Germline CDR1 LNHDA, CDR2 SQIVND (reference sequence). V lost 7 bases, J lost 10 bases, and 18 bases stayed unmatched. The chain's CDR3 is CASTTPPGLAGGREQFF. The DNA of the CDR3 is TGTGCCAGTACAACACCCCCGGGGCTAGCGGGAGGTCGGGAGCAGTTCTTC.

The genes are TRBV19 and TRBJ1-2; 10 bases map to TRBD1. V dropped 5 bases and J dropped 4; count of bases not matched to a gene: 4. This CDR3 comprises 14 residues. The germline CDR1 and CDR2 sequences are LNHDA and SQIVND (reference sequence). CDR3 in DNA: TGTGCCAGTAGTTTGGGACAGGGGATCTATGGCTACACCTTC. This sequence encodes CASSLGQGIYGYTF.

This chain links TRBV7-3 with TRBJ2-2, with D possibly being TRBD2 (5 bases). The CDR3 covers 14 residues. Germline V lookup: CDR1 SGHTA, CDR2 FQGTGA. V dropped 5 bases and J dropped 2 bases, with 9 bases sitting between them. CDR3 residues: CASSPRGNTGELFF. The CDR3 DNA reads as TGTGCCAGCAGCCCTCGGGGTAACACCGGGGAGCTGTTTTTT.

This chain uses TRBV6-1 with TRBJ2-1; a weak D match, TRBD2 (7 bases). Trimming took 4 bases from V and 8 from J, leaving 21 bases between them. Looked up from germline, CDR1 is MNHNS and CDR2 is SASEGT. The CDR3 sequence is 16 residues long. CDR3 amino acids: CASSVRVARGGDEQFF. The CDR3 bases are TGTGCCAGCAGTGTACGGGTCGCAAGGGGGGGCGATGAGCAGTTCTTC.

The V gene is TRBV6-5, the J gene TRBJ2-3; TRBD2 agrees at 8 bases. V lost 3 bases to trimming and J lost 5 bases; unmatched junction nucleotides: 10. Per germline, CDR1 MNHEY and CDR2 SVGAGI. The CDR3 has 16 residues. This CDR3 reads CASSYGPAGGGDTQYF. Here the CDR3 DNA reads TGTGCCAGCAGTTATGGGCCCGCGGGGGGCGGAGATACGCAGTATTTT.

V is TRBV29-1 and J is TRBJ1-2, with TRBD1 matching over 8 bases. The CDR3 extends over 13 amino acids. Germline lookup yields CDR1 SQVTM and CDR2 ANQGSEA. V shed 4 bases and J 5 bases; nucleotides not matched to a gene: 6. The CDR3 nucleotides read TGCAGCGTTGGGACAGGGCTGGGGTATGGCTACACCTTC. Protein product: CSVGTGLGYGYTF.

This clone is a singleton in its sample. This rearrangement joins TRBV4-3 to TRBJ1-5, with 7 bases identical to TRBD1. The CDR3 has 16 residues. Germline-derived CDR1 and CDR2 are LGHNA and YSLEER. After removal of 0 bases from V and 7 bases from J, the junction contained 9 bases not matched to a gene. The CDR3 loop is CASSQDSAGGDQPQHF. The CDR3 nucleotides read TGCGCCAGCAGCCAAGATTCGGCAGGGGGAGACCAGCCCCAGCATTTT.

CDR3 coding DNA: TGTGCCAGCAGACGGACAGGGAGTGACCAGCCCCAGCATTTT. Its protein product is CASRRTGSDQPQHF. The V call is TRBV6-5, the J call TRBJ1-5; the match to TRBD1 covers 8 bases. There are 14 residues in the CDR3. V gave up 6 bases and J gave up 7 bases; unmatched junction bases: 8. Germline assignment: CDR1 MNHEY and CDR2 SVGAGI.

The chain couples TRBV6-6 to TRBJ2-2; the match to TRBD1 covers 7 bases. This CDR3 contains 16 residues. V lost 6 bases to trimming and J lost 3 bases; unmatched junction nucleotides: 10. From germline, CDR1 is MNHNY and CDR2 SVGAGI (reference sequence). DNA for the CDR3: TGTGCCAGCAGCCGATCGGGGACAGTAGACACCGGGGAGCTGTTTTTT. Translation gives CASSRSGTVDTGELFF.

The chain employs TRBV28 and TRBJ2-7; 11 nucleotides agree with TRBD2. Germline trimming cut 4 bases from V and 4 bases from J; bases unmatched to any gene: 6. Germline CDR1 reads MDHEN; CDR2 reads SYDVKM. The CDR3 sequence is 15 residues long. The CDR3 is CASSSGLAVTYEQYV. The CDR3 DNA reads as TGTGCCAGCAGTTCGGGACTAGCGGTCACGTACGAGCAGTACGTC.

The chain joins TRBV6-2 or TRBV6-3 to TRBJ2-7, with a possible D match to TRBD1 (6 bases). The CDR3 length is 13 residues. Trimming removed 6 bases at V and 5 bases at J, with 14 bases between. Germline assignment: CDR1 MNHEY and CDR2 SVGEGT. The CDR3 DNA follows: TGTGCCAGCAGCTGGTACAGGGCCAACGAGCAGTACGTC. Translation: CASSWYRANEQYV.

The chain uses TRBV5-1 and TRBJ1-4; D possibly corresponds to TRBD1 (5 bases). CDR3 length equals 15 residues. Germline CDR1 SGHRS, CDR2 YFSETQ. The germline V and J ends were trimmed by 0 bases and 8 bases, with 14 bases remaining between them. The CDR3 DNA reads TGCGCCAGCAGCTTGGAATTAGGGGCTTGGGAAAAACTGTTTTTT. Translating gives CASSLELGAWEKLFF.